This TCR beta chain derives from a study of cytomegalovirus exposure and HLA in healthy donors. As for the study in general: The roughly 110 validation repertoires matched the roughly 700 first-cohort repertoires in platform, a later analysis reported.

J lost 5 bases, V lost 5 bases, and 3 bases had no gene match. CDR3 length: 15 residues. Germline V gives CDR1 SGHAT, CDR2 FQNNGV. Notes on this clone: Its target is unknown.

The protocol was immunoSEQ multiplex PCR, while the TCRdb copy is restricted to in-frame clones and leaves out a portion. The sample has 130,000 to 150,000 clones, approximately 90% seen once. The study, taken as a whole, reports: Among TCR beta chains, those listed as cytomegalovirus-associated numbered around 160. Some public TCRs appeared in many individuals, while most sequences were rare. In vitro data verified a few CMV-associated chains as specific for CMV antigens.

Input material: PBMCs. This receptor was identified in a young man in good health and CMV-seronegative. This rearrangement joins TRBV11-2 to TRBJ2-1; 13 bases map to TRBD2. CDR3 sequence (DNA): TGTGCCAGCAGCCTGGGGACTAGCGGGGACAATGAGCAGTTCTTC. Translation: CASSLGTSGDNEQFF.